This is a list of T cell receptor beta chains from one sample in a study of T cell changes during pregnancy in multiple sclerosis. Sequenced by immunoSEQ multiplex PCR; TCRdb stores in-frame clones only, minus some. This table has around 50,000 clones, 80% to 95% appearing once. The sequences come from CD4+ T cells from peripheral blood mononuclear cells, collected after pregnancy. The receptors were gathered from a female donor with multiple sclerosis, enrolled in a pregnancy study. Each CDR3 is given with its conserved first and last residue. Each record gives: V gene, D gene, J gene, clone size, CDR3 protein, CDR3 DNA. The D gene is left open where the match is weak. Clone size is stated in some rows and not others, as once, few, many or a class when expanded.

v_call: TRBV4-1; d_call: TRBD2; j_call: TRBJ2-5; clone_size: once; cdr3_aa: CASSPSGGAATQYF; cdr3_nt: TGCGCCAGCAGCCCTAGCGGGGGGGCCGCGACCCAGTACTTC
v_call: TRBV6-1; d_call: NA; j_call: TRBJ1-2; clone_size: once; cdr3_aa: CASRGGTTQGGYTF; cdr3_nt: TGTGCCAGCAGGGGAGGGACAACTCAGGGTGGCTACACCTTC
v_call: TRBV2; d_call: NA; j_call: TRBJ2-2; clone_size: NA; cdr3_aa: CASRGAKNTGELFF; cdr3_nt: TGTGCCAGCCGAGGTGCAAAGAACACCGGGGAGCTGTTTTTT
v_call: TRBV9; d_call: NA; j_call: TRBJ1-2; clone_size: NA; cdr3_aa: CASSVGPRLTTYGYTF; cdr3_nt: TGTGCCAGCAGCGTGGGGCCCCGTCTTACAACCTATGGCTACACCTTC
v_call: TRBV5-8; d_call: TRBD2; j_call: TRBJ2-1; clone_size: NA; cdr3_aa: CASSLATSGVYNEQFF; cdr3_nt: TGTGCCAGCAGCTTGGCCACTAGCGGGGTTTACAATGAGCAGTTCTTC
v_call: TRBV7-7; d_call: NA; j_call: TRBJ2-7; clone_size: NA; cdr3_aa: CASSPLSAGLSEQYF; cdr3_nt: TGTGCCAGCAGCCCTCTGTCGGCGGGTTTGAGCGAGCAGTACTTC
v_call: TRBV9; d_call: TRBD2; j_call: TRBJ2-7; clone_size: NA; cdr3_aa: CASSALGLAAEQYF; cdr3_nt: TGTGCCAGCAGCGCACTGGGACTAGCCGCCGAGCAGTACTTC
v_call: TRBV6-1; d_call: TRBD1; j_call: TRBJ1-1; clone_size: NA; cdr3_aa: CATGDRGRGTEAFF; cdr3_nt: TGTGCCACCGGGGACAGGGGGCGAGGCACTGAAGCTTTCTTT
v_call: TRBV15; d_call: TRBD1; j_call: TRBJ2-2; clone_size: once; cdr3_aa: CATSREGQGRNTGELFF; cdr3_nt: TGTGCCACCAGCAGAGAGGGACAGGGGAGGAACACCGGGGAGCTGTTTTTT
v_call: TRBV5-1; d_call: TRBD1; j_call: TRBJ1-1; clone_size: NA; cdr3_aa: CASSIGQGMNTEAFF; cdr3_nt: TGCGCCAGCAGCATCGGACAGGGGATGAACACTGAAGCTTTCTTT
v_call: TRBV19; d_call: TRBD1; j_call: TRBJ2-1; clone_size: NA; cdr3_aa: CASSIGQGLGNEQFF; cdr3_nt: TGTGCCAGTAGTATAGGACAGGGTCTCGGCAATGAGCAGTTCTTC
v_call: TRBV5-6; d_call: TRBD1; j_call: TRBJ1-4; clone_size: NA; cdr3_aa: CASSAGQGTSKLFF; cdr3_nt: TGTGCCAGCAGCGCCGGACAGGGGACTAGTAAACTGTTTTTT
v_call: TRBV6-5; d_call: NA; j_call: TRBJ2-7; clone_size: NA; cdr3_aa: CASSVSAGSYEQYF; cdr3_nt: TGTGCCAGCTCTGTCAGCGCAGGGTCCTACGAGCAGTACTTC
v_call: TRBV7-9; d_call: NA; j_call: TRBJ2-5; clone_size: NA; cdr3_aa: CASSLQAGQGRGETQYF; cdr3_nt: TGTGCCAGCAGCTTACAAGCAGGGCAGGGGAGAGGAGAGACCCAGTACTTC
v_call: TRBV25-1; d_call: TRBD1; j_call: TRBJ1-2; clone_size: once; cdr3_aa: CASSARDRGQYGYTF; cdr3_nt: TGTGCCAGCAGTGCACGGGACAGGGGGCAATATGGCTACACCTTC
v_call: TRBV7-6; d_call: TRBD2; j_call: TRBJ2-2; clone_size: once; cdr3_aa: CASSLKGTSASGELFF; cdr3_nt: TGTGCCAGCAGCTTGAAAGGGACTAGCGCGTCCGGGGAGCTGTTTTTT
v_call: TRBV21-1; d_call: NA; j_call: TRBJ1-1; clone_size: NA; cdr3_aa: CASSPGILNTEAFF; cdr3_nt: TGTGCCAGCAGCCCAGGAATTTTGAACACTGAAGCTTTCTTT
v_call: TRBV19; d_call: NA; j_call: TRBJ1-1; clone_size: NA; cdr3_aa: CASTSDGQAFF; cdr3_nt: TGTGCCAGTACATCCGATGGGCAAGCTTTCTTT
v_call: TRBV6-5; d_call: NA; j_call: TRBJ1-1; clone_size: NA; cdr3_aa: CASSYSGGRVNTEAFF; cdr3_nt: TGTGCCAGCAGTTACTCCGGTGGCAGGGTGAATACTGAAGCTTTCTTT
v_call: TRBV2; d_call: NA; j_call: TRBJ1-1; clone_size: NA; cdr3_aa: CAIRDTTTEAFF; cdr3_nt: TGTGCCATCCGGGACACCACCACTGAAGCTTTCTTT
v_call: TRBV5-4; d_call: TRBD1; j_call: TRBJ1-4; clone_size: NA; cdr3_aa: CASSLGPTGGVNEKLFF; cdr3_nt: TGTGCCAGCAGCTTGGGTCCTACAGGGGGCGTTAATGAAAAACTGTTTTTT
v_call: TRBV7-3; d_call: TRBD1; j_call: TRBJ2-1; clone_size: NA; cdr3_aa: CASSFGTGTFNEQFF; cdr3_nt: TGTGCCAGCAGCTTTGGGACAGGGACTTTCAATGAGCAGTTCTTC
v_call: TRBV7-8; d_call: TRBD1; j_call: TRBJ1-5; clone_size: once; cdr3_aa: CASSFRGQSDQPQHF; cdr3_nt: TGTGCCAGCAGCTTCCGGGGACAGTCTGATCAGCCCCAGCATTTT
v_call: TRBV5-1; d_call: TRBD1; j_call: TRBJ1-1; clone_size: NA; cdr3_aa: CASSSQGAGTEAFF; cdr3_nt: TGCGCCAGCAGCTCACAGGGGGCGGGCACTGAAGCTTTCTTT
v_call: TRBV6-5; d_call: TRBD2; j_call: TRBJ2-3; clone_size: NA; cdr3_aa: CASSPWRGGTDTQYF; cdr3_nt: TGTGCCAGCAGTCCCTGGCGGGGGGGCACAGATACGCAGTATTTT
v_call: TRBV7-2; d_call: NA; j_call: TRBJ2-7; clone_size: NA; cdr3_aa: CASSRSGPPYEQYF; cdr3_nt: TGTGCCAGCAGCCGTAGCGGCCCGCCATACGAGCAGTACTTC